These 23 T cell receptor beta chains originate from one sample sequenced in a study of blood T cell repertoires in COVID-19. Libraries were prepared by immunoSEQ multiplex PCR; TCRdb keeps only in-frame clonotypes and omits some of them. The data show about 250,000 clones, with 83% seen just once and approximately 5.7% held by the top ten. Sequencing was done on a sample of peripheral blood. All receptors come from a human donor in a cohort sampled during active COVID-19.

This clone was observed once. This chain links TRBV2 with TRBJ1-6; D is perhaps TRBD1 (6 bases). Between the trimmed V and J ends, which lost 5 bases and 8 bases, there was a span of 19 bases. The CDR3 sequence is 16 residues long. Germline V gene data show CDR1 as SNHLY and CDR2 as FYNNEI. The CDR3 region has the DNA TGTGCCAGCAGTCGGGTTTTAACAGGGAGTGATTCACCCCTCCACTTT. Translation gives CASSRVLTGSDSPLHF.

This clone occurred once. The chain recombines TRBV11-2 with TRBJ1-4, with D tentatively TRBD1 (5 bases). This CDR3 has 16 residues. V lost 0 bases, J lost 7 bases, and 15 bases lay in between. Germline values: CDR1 SGHAT, CDR2 FQNNGV. This chain's CDR3 is CASSLDGRGGREKLFF. Here the CDR3 DNA reads TGTGCCAGCAGCTTAGACGGGAGGGGTGGGCGTGAAAAACTGTTTTTT.

The sample holds one count of this clone. The rearrangement joins TRBV5-1 to TRBJ2-3; TRBD2 aligns across 16 bases. Per germline, CDR1 SGHRS and CDR2 YFSETQ. Trimming removed 2 bases from V and 1 base from J; junction bases left unmatched: 13. CDR3 length: 21 amino acids. The CDR3 here is CASSFTLPGLAGGPGTDTQYF. For the CDR3, the DNA is TGCGCCAGCAGCTTCACCCTACCGGGACTAGCGGGGGGGCCCGGCACAGATACGCAGTATTTT.

The V gene is TRBV11-2, the J gene TRBJ2-1; 7 positions agree with TRBD2. The V and J ends lost 7 bases and 8 bases, in that order; junction bases with no gene match: 8. Germline V CDR1 and CDR2: SGHAT, FQNNGV. The CDR3 spans 13 residues. CDR3 in DNA: TGTGCCAGCAAGGGCGGGAGTCGGGATGAGCAGTTCTTC. It specifies CASKGGSRDEQFF.

The count of this clone is one. The V and J genes are TRBV27 and TRBJ1-5; 9 bases are a match to TRBD1. The J segment lost 1 base and the V segment lost 7 bases, leaving 5 bases of the junction unmatched. There are 15 residues in the CDR3. Germline assignment: CDR1 MNHEY and CDR2 SMNVEV (reference sequence). CDR3: CASMTGGLSNQPQHF. The CDR3 region has the DNA TGTGCCAGCATGACAGGGGGGTTAAGCAATCAGCCCCAGCATTTT.

The chain joins TRBV19 to TRBJ1-1; maybe TRBD1 (6 bases). This CDR3 is built from 15 residues. The V gene's germline CDR1 is LNHDA and CDR2 SQIVND (reference sequence). Trimming stripped 3 bases from V and 2 bases from J, with 13 bases between. CDR3 sequence reads: CASSILRQDNTEAFF. The CDR3, as DNA: TGTGCCAGTAGTATTCTTAGACAGGATAACACTGAAGCTTTCTTT.

The rearrangement links TRBV5-1 to TRBJ2-2; D is unclear. Germline V gene sequence: CDR1 SGHRS, CDR2 YFSETQ. The CDR3 sequence is 13 residues long. V lost 3 bases and J lost 3, with 6 bases in between. CDR3 DNA: TGCGCCAGCAGCTACCAGTACACCGGGGAGCTGTTTTTT. Protein product: CASSYQYTGELFF.

V gene TRBV7-8 combines with J gene TRBJ2-3; 15 bases align to TRBD2. V trimming: 5 bases; J trimming: 7 bases; junction bases outside the gene matches: 10. Germline V gene sequence: CDR1 SGHVS, CDR2 FQNEAQ. CDR3 size: 17 residues. The chain's CDR3 is CASSSYRTSGRGYTQYF. Written as DNA, the CDR3 is TGTGCCAGCAGCAGTTATAGGACTAGCGGGAGGGGATATACGCAGTATTTT.

This sequence joins TRBV2 and TRBJ1-5, with a possible D match to TRBD1 (5 bases). Between the trimmed V and J ends, which lost 5 bases and 3 bases, there was a span of 14 bases. CDR1 SNHLY and CDR2 FYNNEI come from the germline V gene. This CDR3 has 15 residues. CDR3 DNA: TGTGCCAGCAGTCTAGGCGGGACTAACAATCAGCCCCAGCATTTT. The encoded protein is CASSLGGTNNQPQHF.

J is TRBJ2-2 and V is TRBV9; no reliable D call. The germline V gene has CDR1 SGDLS and CDR2 YYNGEE. This CDR3 has 13 amino acids. The ends were cut back, 4 bases at V and 6 bases at J, with 10 bases in the middle. CDR3: CASSPRNAGELFF. DNA for the CDR3: TGTGCCAGCAGCCCGCGGAATGCCGGGGAGCTGTTTTTT.

The gene calls are TRBV27 and TRBJ2-7; 7 bases are shared with TRBD1. CDR1 MNHEY and CDR2 SMNVEV come from the germline V gene (reference sequence). V lost 0 bases and J lost 0; bases outside the gene matches: 5. The CDR3 totals 16 residues. CDR3 bases: TGTGCCAGCAGTTTATCGGGCGGACAGGTCTCCTACGAGCAGTACTTC. This sequence encodes CASSLSGGQVSYEQYF.

This chain connects TRBV3-1 (or the pseudogene TRBV3-2) to TRBJ2-1, with 9 bases aligning to TRBD2. Looked up from germline, CDR1 is LGHDT and CDR2 is YNNKEL (reference sequence). Trimming cost V 0 bases and J 3 bases; bases outside gene matches: 0. The CDR3 covers 15 residues. The CDR3 DNA sequence: TGTGCCAGCAGCCAAGAGCGGGGGGGCTACAATGAGCAGTTCTTC. It codes for CASSQERGGYNEQFF.

The chain has TRBV14 and TRBJ2-7, with unresolved D. The CDR3 covers 13 residues. Germline V gene sequence: CDR1 SGHDN, CDR2 FVKESK. Between the trimmed V and J ends, which lost 2 bases and 5 bases, there was a span of 10 bases. CDR3 DNA sequence: TGTGCCAGCAGCCAACTAGATTCCCACGAGCAGTACTTC. Translation gives CASSQLDSHEQYF.

The genes are TRBV5-1 and TRBJ1-5, with TRBD1 as a possible D gene (6 bases). Trimming stripped 0 bases from V and 4 bases from J, with 14 bases between. The CDR3 has 16 residues. The germline V gene encodes CDR1 SGHRS and CDR2 YFSETQ. Written as DNA, the CDR3 is TGCGCCAGCAGCTTGGGAGGGGGTGAGGGAAATCAGCCCCAGCATTTT. Amino acid sequence: CASSLGGGEGNQPQHF.

The gene calls are TRBV11-3 and TRBJ2-3; 10 bases agree with TRBD2. This CDR3 is 16 amino acids long. Trimming cost V 5 bases and J 2 bases; bases outside gene matches: 7. Germline CDR1 is SGHNT and CDR2 is YENEEA. The CDR3, as DNA: TGTGCCAGCAGCCCTCTTAGCGGGGGGCCCACAGATACGCAGTATTTT. It is translated as CASSPLSGGPTDTQYF.

This clone was picked up one time. The V call is TRBV3-1 (or the pseudogene TRBV3-2), the J call TRBJ1-4; TRBD1 agrees at 9 bases. Germline trimming cut 4 bases from V and 4 bases from J; bases unmatched to any gene: 1. Germline lookup yields CDR1 LGHDT and CDR2 YNNKEL (reference sequence). The CDR3 runs to 14 residues. This CDR3 reads CASSRTGVNEKLFF. The CDR3 nucleotides are TGTGCCAGCAGCCGGACAGGGGTTAATGAAAAACTGTTTTTT.

The rearrangement uses TRBV5-6 and TRBJ1-5; D is unresolved. This CDR3 is 15 amino acids long. The germline V and J ends were trimmed by 1 base and 4 bases, with 12 bases remaining between them. Germline CDR1 is SGHDT and CDR2 is YYEEEE. The CDR3 loop is CASSLWSGTNQPQHF. CDR3 bases: TGTGCCAGCAGCTTGTGGTCAGGTACAAATCAGCCCCAGCATTTT. Together with reference TRBV5-6 and TRBJ1-5, the CDR3 gives the full variable domain: DAGVTQSPTHLIKTRGQQVTLRCSPKSGHDTVSWYQQALGQGPQFIFQYYEEEERQRGNFPDRFSGHQFPNYSSELNVNALLLGDSALYLCASSLWSGTNQPQHFGDGTRLSIL.

The CDR3 sequence is CASSLGHSMNTEAFF. Written as DNA, the CDR3 is TGTGCCAGCAGCTTAGGACACTCCATGAACACTGAAGCTTTCTTT. The J gene is TRBJ1-1, the V gene TRBV5-5, with D perhaps matching TRBD1 (5 bases). V was shortened by 2 bases and J by 0 bases, with 11 bases between the two germline ends. The CDR3 contains 15 residues. Per germline, CDR1 SGHKS and CDR2 YYEKEE (reference sequence).

DNA of the CDR3: TGTGCCAGCAGTGCCCCCTTGGCAGGGATTAGCTCCTACGAGCAGTACTTC. Translating gives CASSAPLAGISSYEQYF. The V and J genes are TRBV2 and TRBJ2-7, with D possibly TRBD1 on 5 matching bases. V gave up 4 bases and J gave up 0 bases, with 19 bases separating them. CDR3 length: 17 residues. CDR1 is SNHLY and CDR2 is FYNNEI in the germline V gene.

This clone was seen only once. V and J are TRBV5-4 and TRBJ2-3; TRBD1 is a possible D gene (6 bases). CDR1 and CDR2 from the germline V gene are SGHNT and YYREEE (reference sequence). Trimming cost V 4 bases and J 0 bases, with 12 bases left between them. The CDR3 consists of 15 residues. CDR3 nucleotides: TGTGCCAGCAGCCAAGGGACACCCAGCACAGATACGCAGTATTTT. It translates to CASSQGTPSTDTQYF.

CDR3 sequence: CASSVAAQMDIQYF. The DNA of the CDR3 is TGTGCCAGCAGTGTAGCGGCCCAAATGGACATTCAGTACTTC. This chain links TRBV2 with TRBJ2-4; D is possibly TRBD2 (6 bases). The CDR3 is made up of 14 amino acids. V lost 4 bases to trimming and J lost 8 bases, with 15 bases between them. Germline V gene sequence: CDR1 SNHLY, CDR2 FYNNEI. The entire variable domain, with the rest obtained from reference TRBV2 and TRBJ2-4, is as follows: EPEVTQTPSHQVTQMGQEVILRCVPISNHLYFYWYRQILGQKVEFLVSFYNNEISEKSEIFDDQFSVERPDGSNFTLKIRSTKLEDSAMYFCASSVAAQMDIQYFGAGTRLSVL.

The chain has TRBV5-1 and TRBJ2-7; possible D gene TRBD1, 6 bases. V lost 5 bases and J 0 bases, leaving 12 bases between the germline ends. Germline V CDR1 and CDR2: SGHRS, YFSETQ. The CDR3 contains 14 residues. The DNA of the CDR3 is TGCGCCAGCAGACCCCGGGACATCTCCTACGAGCAGTACTTC. As protein: CASRPRDISYEQYF.

The V and J genes are TRBV5-1 and TRBJ2-7; weak D call: TRBD1 (6 bases). Trimming left V 4 bases short and J 3 bases short, with 17 bases between. This CDR3 contains 15 residues. Germline V CDR1 and CDR2: SGHRS, YFSETQ. The CDR3 coding sequence is TGCGCCAGCAGCCCACAGACAGGAATCAACTACGAGCAGTACTTC. Protein product: CASSPQTGINYEQYF. Based on the CDR3 plus reference TRBV5-1 and TRBJ2-7, the full variable domain is KAGVTQTPRYLIKTRGQQVTLSCSPISGHRSVSWYQQTPGQGLQFLFEYFSETQRNKGNFPGRFSGRQFSNSRSEMNVSTLELGDSALYLCASSPQTGINYEQYFGPGTRLTVT.